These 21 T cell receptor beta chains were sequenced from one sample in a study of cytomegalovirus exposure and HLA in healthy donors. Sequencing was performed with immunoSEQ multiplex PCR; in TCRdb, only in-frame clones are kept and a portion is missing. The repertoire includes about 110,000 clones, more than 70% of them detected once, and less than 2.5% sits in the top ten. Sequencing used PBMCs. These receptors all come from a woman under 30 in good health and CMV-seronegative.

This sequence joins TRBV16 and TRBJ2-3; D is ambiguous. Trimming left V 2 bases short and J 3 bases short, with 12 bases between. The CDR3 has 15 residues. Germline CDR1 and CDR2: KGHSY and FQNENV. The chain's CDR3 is CASSQSSGTTDTQYF. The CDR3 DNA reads TGTGCCAGCAGCCAAAGTTCGGGTACGACAGATACGCAGTATTTT.

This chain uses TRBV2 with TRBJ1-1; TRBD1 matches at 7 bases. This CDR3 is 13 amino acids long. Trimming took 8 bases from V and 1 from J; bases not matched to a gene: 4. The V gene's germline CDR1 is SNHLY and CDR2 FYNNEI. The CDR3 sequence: CASERDRNTEAFF. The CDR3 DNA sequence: TGTGCCAGCGAGAGGGACAGGAACACTGAAGCTTTCTTT.

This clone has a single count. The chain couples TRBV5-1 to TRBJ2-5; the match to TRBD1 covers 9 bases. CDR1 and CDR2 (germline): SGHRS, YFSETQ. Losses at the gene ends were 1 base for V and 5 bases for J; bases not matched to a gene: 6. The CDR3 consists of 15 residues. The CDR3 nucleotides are TGCGCCAGCAGCTTGATCACAGGGGGCGCGGAGACCCAGTACTTC. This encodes CASSLITGGAETQYF.

The CDR3 region is CASSLKYKYGRDPSAGELFF. CDR3 in DNA: TGTGCCAGCAGCTTAAAGTACAAGTACGGGAGGGATCCGTCCGCCGGGGAGCTGTTTTTT. The chain has TRBV7-6 and TRBJ2-2; 8 nucleotides line up with TRBD2. In germline, CDR1 is SGHVS, CDR2 FNYEAQ. The ends lost 2 bases at V and 6 bases at J; junction bases unmatched: 20. The CDR3 sequence is 20 residues long. Together with reference TRBV7-6 and TRBJ2-2, the CDR3 gives the full variable domain: GAGVSQSPRYKVTKRGQDVALRCDPISGHVSLYWYRQALGQGPEFLTYFNYEAQQDKSGLPNDRFSAERPEGSISTLTIQRTEQRDSAMYRCASSLKYKYGRDPSAGELFFGEGSRLTVL.

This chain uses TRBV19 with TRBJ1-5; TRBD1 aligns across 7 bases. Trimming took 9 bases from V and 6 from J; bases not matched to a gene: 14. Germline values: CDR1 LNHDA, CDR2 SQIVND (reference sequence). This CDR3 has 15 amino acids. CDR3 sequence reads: CASRGGRALGQPQHF. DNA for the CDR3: TGTGCCAGCCGAGGGGGCAGGGCGCTGGGTCAGCCCCAGCATTTT.

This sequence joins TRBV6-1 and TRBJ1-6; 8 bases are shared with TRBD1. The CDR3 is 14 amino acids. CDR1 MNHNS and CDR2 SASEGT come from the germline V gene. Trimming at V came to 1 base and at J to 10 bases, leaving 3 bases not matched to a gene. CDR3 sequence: CASSEGDRGSPLHF. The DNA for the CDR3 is TGTGCCAGCAGTGAAGGAGACAGGGGATCACCCCTCCACTTT.

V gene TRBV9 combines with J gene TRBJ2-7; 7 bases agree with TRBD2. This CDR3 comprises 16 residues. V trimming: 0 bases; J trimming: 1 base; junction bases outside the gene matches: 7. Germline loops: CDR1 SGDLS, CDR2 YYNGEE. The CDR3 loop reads CASSVGASGISYEQYF. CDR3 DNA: TGTGCCAGCAGCGTAGGCGCTAGCGGAATATCCTACGAGCAGTACTTC.

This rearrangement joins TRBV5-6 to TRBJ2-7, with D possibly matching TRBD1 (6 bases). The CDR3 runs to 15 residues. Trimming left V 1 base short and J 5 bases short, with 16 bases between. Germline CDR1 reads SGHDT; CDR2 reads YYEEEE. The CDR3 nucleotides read TGTGCCAGCAGCTTGCCGATGGGGGCCGGGGACGAGCAGTACTTC. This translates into CASSLPMGAGDEQYF.

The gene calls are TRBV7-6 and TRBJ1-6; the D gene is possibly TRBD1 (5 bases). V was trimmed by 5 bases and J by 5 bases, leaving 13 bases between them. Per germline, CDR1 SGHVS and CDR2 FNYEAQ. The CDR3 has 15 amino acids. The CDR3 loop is CASSPAPGNNSPLHF. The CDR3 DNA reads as TGTGCCAGCAGCCCAGCCCCAGGGAATAATTCACCCCTCCACTTT.

The CDR3 region is CASSLQGLDYNEQFF. CDR3 DNA sequence: TGTGCCAGCAGCTTGCAGGGACTAGATTACAATGAGCAGTTCTTC. The chain is built from TRBV5-4 and TRBJ2-1, with 8 nucleotides matching TRBD2. With V trimmed by 1 base and J by 4 bases, 4 bases remained unmatched. Germline assignment: CDR1 SGHNT and CDR2 YYREEE (reference sequence). The length of the CDR3 is 15 residues. Full variable domain (rest looked up from reference TRBV5-4 and TRBJ2-1): ETGVTQSPTHLIKTRGQQVTLRCSSQSGHNTVSWYQQALGQGPQFIFQYYREEENGRGNFPPRFSGLQFPNYSSELNVNALELDDSALYLCASSLQGLDYNEQFFGPGTRLTVL.

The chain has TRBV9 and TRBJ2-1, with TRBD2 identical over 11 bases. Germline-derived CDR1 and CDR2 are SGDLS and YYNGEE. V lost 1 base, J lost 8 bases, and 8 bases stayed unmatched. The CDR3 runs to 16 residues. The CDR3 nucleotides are TGTGCCAGCAGCGTAAACCTAGCGGGAGGACGGCATGAGCAGTTCTTC. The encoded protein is CASSVNLAGGRHEQFF.

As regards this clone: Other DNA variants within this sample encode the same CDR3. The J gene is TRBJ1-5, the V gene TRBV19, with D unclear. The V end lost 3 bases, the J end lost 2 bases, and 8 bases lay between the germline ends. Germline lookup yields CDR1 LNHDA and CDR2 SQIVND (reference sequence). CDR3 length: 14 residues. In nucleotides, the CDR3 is TGTGCCAGTAGTATTTCAGGTGGCAATCAGCCCCAGCATTTT. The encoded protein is CASSISGGNQPQHF.

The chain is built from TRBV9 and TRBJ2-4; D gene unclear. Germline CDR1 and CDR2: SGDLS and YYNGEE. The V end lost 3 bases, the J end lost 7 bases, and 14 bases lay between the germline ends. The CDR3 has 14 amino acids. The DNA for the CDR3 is TGTGCCAGCAGCGCCACTTCAGACGGGAACATTCAGTACTTC. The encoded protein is CASSATSDGNIQYF.

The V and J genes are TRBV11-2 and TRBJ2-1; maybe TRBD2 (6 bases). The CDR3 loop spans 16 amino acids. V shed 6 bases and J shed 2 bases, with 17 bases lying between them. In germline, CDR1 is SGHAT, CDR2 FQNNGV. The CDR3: CASSPRAGTPYNEQFF. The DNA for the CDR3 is TGTGCCAGCAGTCCCCGGGCGGGGACCCCCTACAATGAGCAGTTCTTC.

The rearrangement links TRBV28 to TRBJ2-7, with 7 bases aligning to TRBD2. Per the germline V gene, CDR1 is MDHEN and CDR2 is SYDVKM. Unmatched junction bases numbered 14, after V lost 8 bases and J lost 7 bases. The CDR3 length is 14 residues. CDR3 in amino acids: CASSPLGGVSEQYF. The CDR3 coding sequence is TGTGCCAGCTCCCCCCTGGGGGGGGTGAGTGAGCAGTACTTC.

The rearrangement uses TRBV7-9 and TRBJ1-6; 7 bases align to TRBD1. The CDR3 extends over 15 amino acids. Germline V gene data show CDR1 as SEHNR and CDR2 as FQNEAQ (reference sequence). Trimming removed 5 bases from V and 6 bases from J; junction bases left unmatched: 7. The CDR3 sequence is CASSPETGPNSPLHF. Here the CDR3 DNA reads TGTGCCAGCAGCCCAGAGACAGGGCCTAATTCACCCCTCCACTTT.

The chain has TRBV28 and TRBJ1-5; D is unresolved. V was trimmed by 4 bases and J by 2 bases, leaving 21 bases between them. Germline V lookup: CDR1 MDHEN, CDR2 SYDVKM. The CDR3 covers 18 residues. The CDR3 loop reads CASSSDGETNWGNQPQHF. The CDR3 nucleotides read TGTGCCAGCAGTTCAGACGGAGAGACCAACTGGGGCAATCAGCCCCAGCATTTT. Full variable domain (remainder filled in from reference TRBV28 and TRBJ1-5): DVKVTQSSRYLVKRTGEKVFLECVQDMDHENMFWYRQDPGLGLRLIYFSYDVKMKEKGDIPEGYSVSREKKERFSLILESASTNQTSMYLCASSSDGETNWGNQPQHFGDGTRLSIL.

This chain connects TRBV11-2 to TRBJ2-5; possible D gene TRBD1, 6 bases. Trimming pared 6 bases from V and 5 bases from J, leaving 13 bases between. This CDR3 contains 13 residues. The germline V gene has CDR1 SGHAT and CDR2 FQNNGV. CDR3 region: CASSPQGVETQYF. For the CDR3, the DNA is TGTGCCAGCAGTCCACAGGGAGTGGAGACCCAGTACTTC.

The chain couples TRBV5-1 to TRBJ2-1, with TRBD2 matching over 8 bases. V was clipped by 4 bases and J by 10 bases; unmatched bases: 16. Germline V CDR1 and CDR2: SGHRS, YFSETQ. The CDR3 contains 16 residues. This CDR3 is CASSPENRGGQHEQFF. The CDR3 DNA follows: TGCGCCAGCAGCCCGGAGAATCGGGGGGGACAACACGAGCAGTTCTTC. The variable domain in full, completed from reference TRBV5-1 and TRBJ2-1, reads KAGVTQTPRYLIKTRGQQVTLSCSPISGHRSVSWYQQTPGQGLQFLFEYFSETQRNKGNFPGRFSGRQFSNSRSEMNVSTLELGDSALYLCASSPENRGGQHEQFFGPGTRLTVL.

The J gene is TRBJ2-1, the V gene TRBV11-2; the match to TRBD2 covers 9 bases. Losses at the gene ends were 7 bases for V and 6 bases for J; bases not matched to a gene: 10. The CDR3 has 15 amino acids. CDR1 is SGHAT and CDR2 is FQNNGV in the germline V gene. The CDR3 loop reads CASTHYAGGPNEQFF. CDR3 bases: TGTGCCAGCACCCACTATGCGGGAGGGCCCAATGAGCAGTTCTTC.

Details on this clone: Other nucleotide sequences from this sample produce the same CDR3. In DNA form, the CDR3 reads TGCGCCAGCAGCCAAGAGGTCAGCTCCTACGAGCAGTACTTC. It encodes CASSQEVSSYEQYF. The V and J genes are TRBV4-3 and TRBJ2-7; unclear D gene. Trimming took 0 bases from V and 0 from J, leaving 6 bases between them. The length of the CDR3 is 14 residues. From germline, CDR1 is LGHNA and CDR2 YSLEER.